Listed below are T cell receptor beta chains from one sample, sequenced in a study of somatic mutations in cytotoxic T cells in rheumatoid arthritis. Measured with immunoSEQ multiplex PCR; TCRdb has only the in-frame clones, and not every one. This table holds under 13,000 clones, about 80% found once. Sample: CD8+ T cells sorted from blood. The receptors originated from an adult with rheumatoid arthritis. Both conserved end residues are part of each CDR3. The D gene is left open where the match is weak. Only some rows state a clone size, as once, few, many or a class for expanded clones.

cdr3_nt cdr3_aa d_call clone_size j_call v_call
TGTGCCAGCAGCCGCGGGCCTTCCCCTGTGGACGAGCAGTACTTC CASSRGPSPVDEQYF . . TRBJ2-7 TRBV27
TGTGCCAGCAGTTGGGACAGTAGCTATGGCTACACCTTC CASSWDSSYGYTF TRBD1 . TRBJ1-2 TRBV27
TGTGCCAGCAGTTGGGGCGGTGAAGCTTTCTTT CASSWGGEAFF . once TRBJ1-1 TRBV27
TGTGCCAGCAGTTTAATGAGGGGGCGCACTGAAGCTTTCTTT CASSLMRGRTEAFF TRBD1 . TRBJ1-1 TRBV28
TGTGCCAGCAGCTTAGGGGGGGGCTACGAGCAGTACTTC CASSLGGGYEQYF TRBD2 . TRBJ2-7 TRBV7-9
TGTGCCATCAATTGGCAGGGATGGGCCTACGAGCAGTACTTC CAINWQGWAYEQYF . . TRBJ2-7 TRBV10-3
TGTGCCAGCCGGGCTTCGTCCACAGATACGCAGTATTTT CASRASSTDTQYF . . TRBJ2-3 TRBV5-6
TGCAGCGTTGACGGGGGCGCCGATGGCTACACCTTC CSVDGGADGYTF . . TRBJ1-2 TRBV29-1
TGTGCCAGCAGCTTAGATGCGGGGTACGAGCAGTACTTC CASSLDAGYEQYF . . TRBJ2-7 TRBV7-2
TGTGCCAGCAGCTTAAGACTCCCGCCGGTGCGAGATACGCAGTATTTT CASSLRLPPVRDTQYF . . TRBJ2-3 TRBV7-2
TGTGCCAGCAGTCAAACAGGACTTAGGGGGTTAGGGAACACTGAAGCTTTCTTT CASSQTGLRGLGNTEAFF . . TRBJ1-1 TRBV7-2
TGTGCCAGCACGTCGGGAACACGTGGGGAGCAGTACTTC CASTSGTRGEQYF . . TRBJ2-7 TRBV5-6
TGTGCCAGCAGCCCCGTCGGGCTAGCGGGATATACGCAGTATTTT CASSPVGLAGYTQYF TRBD2 . TRBJ2-3 TRBV7-9
TGCGCCAGCAGCTTGGAAGCTGATACGCAGTATTTT CASSLEADTQYF . . TRBJ2-3 TRBV5-1
TGCGCCAGCAGCCAAGATCTTGGCACAGGGAACTATGGCTACACCTTC CASSQDLGTGNYGYTF . . TRBJ1-2 TRBV4-3
TGTGCCAGCGTTTGGGCTAGCAATCAGCCCCAGCATTTT CASVWASNQPQHF . . TRBJ1-5 TRBV2
TGTGCCAGCAGCCTTCGTGAGGGGTCAATGAACACCGGGGAGCTGTTTTTT CASSLREGSMNTGELFF . . TRBJ2-2 TRBV7-3
TGTGCCAGCAGTACCCTGGGACAGGGGTTCGAGCAGTACTTC CASSTLGQGFEQYF TRBD1 large TRBJ2-7 TRBV27
TGTGCCAGCAGCGTAGAGCGGTGGTCCTACAATGAGCAGTTCTTC CASSVERWSYNEQFF . few TRBJ2-1 TRBV9
TGTGCCAGTAGTTGGCGGACAGCCTCGGCGGAGCAGTACTTC CASSWRTASAEQYF . medium-sized TRBJ2-7 TRBV19
TGTGCCAGCAGTTACCCCCCGGGGGCGGCTAATGAAAAACTGTTTTTT CASSYPPGAANEKLFF . . TRBJ1-4 TRBV6-6
TGTGCCAGCAGCCGGGGGGCCGGCACAGATACGCAGTATTTT CASSRGAGTDTQYF . . TRBJ2-3 TRBV7-3
TGCAGCGTTGAAGATCTGAGTACCTTTGAAGCTTTCTTT CSVEDLSTFEAFF . few TRBJ1-1 TRBV29-1
TGTGCCAGCAGTTACTCAAGGAACTATGGCTACACCTTC CASSYSRNYGYTF . . TRBJ1-2 TRBV6-5
TGTGCCAGTAGTATTGACAGTAGAGCTTTCTTT CASSIDSRAFF . few TRBJ1-1 TRBV19
TGTGCCAGCAGCTTCATAGGCAAGTATGATGAGCAGTTCTTC CASSFIGKYDEQFF . once TRBJ2-1 TRBV13
TGTGCCAGCAGCCTGACTAGACCTGAGCAGTTCTTC CASSLTRPEQFF . . TRBJ2-1 TRBV11-3
TGCGCCAGCAGCGATCGGATGAGTCCGCACATTCAGTACTTC CASSDRMSPHIQYF . . TRBJ2-4 TRBV10-1
TGTGCCAGCAGTTACACCCACTACGGGGGCCATGAGCAGTTCTTC CASSYTHYGGHEQFF . . TRBJ2-1 TRBV6-6
TGTGCCAGCAGCTTAAGACAGCCCTACGAGCAGTACTTC CASSLRQPYEQYF . . TRBJ2-7 TRBV11-2
TGTGCCATCGAAGAGGGCGGGGGGGCGTATACGCAGTATTTT CAIEEGGGAYTQYF TRBD2 . TRBJ2-3 TRBV6-1
TGTGCCAGCAGCTTTAGTCGCAGCACCTACAATGAGCAGTTCTTC CASSFSRSTYNEQFF . . TRBJ2-1 TRBV11-2
TGTGCCTGGAGTTATCAGTTTGGTGAGCAGTACTTC CAWSYQFGEQYF . . TRBJ2-7 TRBV30
TGCGCCAGCAGCCAAGATCCCCTAGCCCTGCTCTACAATGAGCAGTTCTTC CASSQDPLALLYNEQFF . . TRBJ2-1 TRBV4-1
TGTGCCAGCAATCTGGACAGTTTTTACACTGAAGCTTTCTTT CASNLDSFYTEAFF . . TRBJ1-1 TRBV5-5